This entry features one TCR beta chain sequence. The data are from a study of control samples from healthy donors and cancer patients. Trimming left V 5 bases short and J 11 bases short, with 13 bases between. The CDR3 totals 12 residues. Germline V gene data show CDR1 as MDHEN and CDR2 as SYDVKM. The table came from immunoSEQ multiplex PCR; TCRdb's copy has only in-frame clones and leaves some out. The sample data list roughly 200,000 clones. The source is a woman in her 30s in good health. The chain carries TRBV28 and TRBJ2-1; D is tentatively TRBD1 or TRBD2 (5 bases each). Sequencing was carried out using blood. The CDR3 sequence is CASSPPGAQQFF. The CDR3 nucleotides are TGTGCCAGCAGTCCTCCCGGGGCTCAGCAGTTCTTC.